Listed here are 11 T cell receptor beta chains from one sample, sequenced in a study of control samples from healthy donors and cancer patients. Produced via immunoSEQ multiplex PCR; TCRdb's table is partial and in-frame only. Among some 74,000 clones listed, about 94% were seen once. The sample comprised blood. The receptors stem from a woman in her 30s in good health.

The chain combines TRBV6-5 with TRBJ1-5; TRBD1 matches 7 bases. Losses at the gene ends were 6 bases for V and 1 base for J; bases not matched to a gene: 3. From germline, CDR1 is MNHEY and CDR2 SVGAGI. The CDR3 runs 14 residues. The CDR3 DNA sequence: TGTGCCAGCAGACCGACAGGGAGCAATCAGCCCCAGCATTTT. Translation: CASRPTGSNQPQHF.

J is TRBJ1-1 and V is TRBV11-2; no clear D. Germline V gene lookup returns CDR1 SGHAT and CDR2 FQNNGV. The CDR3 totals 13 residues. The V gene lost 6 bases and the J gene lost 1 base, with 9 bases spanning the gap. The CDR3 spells CASRRTGNTEAFF. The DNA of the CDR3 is TGTGCCAGCAGACGGACGGGGAACACTGAAGCTTTCTTT.

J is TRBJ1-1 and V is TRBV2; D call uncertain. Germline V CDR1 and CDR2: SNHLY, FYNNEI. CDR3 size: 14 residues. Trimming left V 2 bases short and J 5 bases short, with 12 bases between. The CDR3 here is CASSETNLGTEAFF. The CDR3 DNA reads TGTGCCAGCAGTGAAACCAACTTGGGGACTGAAGCTTTCTTT.

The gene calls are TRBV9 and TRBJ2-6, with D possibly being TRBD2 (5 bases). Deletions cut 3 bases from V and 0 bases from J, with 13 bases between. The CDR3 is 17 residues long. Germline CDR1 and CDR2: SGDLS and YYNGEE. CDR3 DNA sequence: TGTGCCAGCAGCGAACCAGAGGGTTACTCTGGGGCCAACGTCCTGACTTTC. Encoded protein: CASSEPEGYSGANVLTF.

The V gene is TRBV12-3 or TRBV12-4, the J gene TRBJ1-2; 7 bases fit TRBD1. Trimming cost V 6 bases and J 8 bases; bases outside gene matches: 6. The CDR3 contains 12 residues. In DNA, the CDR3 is TGTGCCAGCAGACGAAGAGGGGGCGGCTACACCTTC. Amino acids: CASRRRGGGYTF.

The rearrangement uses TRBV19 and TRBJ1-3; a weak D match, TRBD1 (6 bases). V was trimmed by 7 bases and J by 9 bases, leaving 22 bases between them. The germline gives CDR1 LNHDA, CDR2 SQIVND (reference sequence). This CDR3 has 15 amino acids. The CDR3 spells CASTPTGGRGGTIYF. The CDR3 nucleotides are TGTGCCAGTACGCCGACGGGAGGCAGAGGGGGCACCATATATTTT.

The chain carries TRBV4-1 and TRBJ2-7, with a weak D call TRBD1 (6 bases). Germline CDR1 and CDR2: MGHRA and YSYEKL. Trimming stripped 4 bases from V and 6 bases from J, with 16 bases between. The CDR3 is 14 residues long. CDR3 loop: CASSPTQGNGEQYV. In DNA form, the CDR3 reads TGCGCCAGCAGCCCCACACAGGGTAACGGCGAGCAGTACGTC.

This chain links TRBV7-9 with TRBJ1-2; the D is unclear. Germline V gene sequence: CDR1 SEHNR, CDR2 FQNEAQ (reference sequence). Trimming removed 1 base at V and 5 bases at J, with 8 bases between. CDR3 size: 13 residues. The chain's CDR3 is CASSLETAYGYTF. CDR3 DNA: TGTGCCAGCAGCTTAGAAACCGCTTATGGCTACACCTTC. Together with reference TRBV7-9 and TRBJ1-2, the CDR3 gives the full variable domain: DTGVSQNPRHKITKRGQNVTFRCDPISEHNRLYWYRQTLGQGPEFLTYFQNEAQLEKSRLLSDRFSAERPKGSFSTLEIQRTEQGDSAMYLCASSLETAYGYTFGSGTRLTVV.

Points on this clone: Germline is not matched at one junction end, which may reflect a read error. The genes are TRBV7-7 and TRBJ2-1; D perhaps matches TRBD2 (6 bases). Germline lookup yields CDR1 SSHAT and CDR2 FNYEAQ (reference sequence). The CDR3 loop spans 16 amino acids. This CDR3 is CASSPGPGDSYNEQFF. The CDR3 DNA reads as TGTGCTAGCAGCCCGGGGCCGGGGGACTCCTACAATGAGCAGTTCTTC.

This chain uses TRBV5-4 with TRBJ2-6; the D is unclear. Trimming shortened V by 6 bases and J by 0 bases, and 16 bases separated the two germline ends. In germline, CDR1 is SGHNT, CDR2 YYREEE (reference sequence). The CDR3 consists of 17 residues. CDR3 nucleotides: TGTGCCAGCATCGATAGGCCCAGAAGCTCTGGGGCCAACGTCCTGACTTTC. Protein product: CASIDRPRSSGANVLTF.

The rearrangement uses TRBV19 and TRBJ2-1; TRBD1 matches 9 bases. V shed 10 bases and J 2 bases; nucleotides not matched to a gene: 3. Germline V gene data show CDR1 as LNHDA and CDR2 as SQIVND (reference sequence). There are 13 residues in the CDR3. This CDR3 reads CATGQGPYNEQFF. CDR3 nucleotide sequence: TGTGCCACCGGACAGGGGCCCTACAATGAGCAGTTCTTC. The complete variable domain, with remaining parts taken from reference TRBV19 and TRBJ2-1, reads DGGITQSPKYLFRKEGQNVTLSCEQNLNHDAMYWYRQDPGQGLRLIYYSQIVNDFQKGDIAEGYSVSREKKESFPLTVTSAQKNPTAFYLCATGQGPYNEQFFGPGTRLTVL.